This TCR beta chain was identified during a study of preoperative IRX-2 immunotherapy in early breast cancer (dated by TCRdb to between 2019 and 2020). The CDR3, from cysteine to phenylalanine, totals 13 residues. Just CDR3 DNA is preserved here, 39 bases in frame from base 1. The V end loses 3 bases and the J end loses 3 bases, and a stretch of 8 bases separates them. CDR1 and CDR2 are read off the germline V gene as WSHSY and SAAADI. Receptors were amplified or captured by the immunoSEQ multiplex PCR assay. TCRdb's version of the immuneACCESS table is confined to in-frame rearrangements and falls short of the full clone set. An unresolved V gene accounts for under half of the shortfall where checked; the remainder is of unknown origin. This sample gives some 700 clones in total; around 65% of them show up just once. The ten largest clones add up to 7% to 8% of the sample. This clone has a single count. Its target antigen remains unknown. No much larger clone is present one base from it, and per-base qualities are unavailable.

Taken with the paper, the label for treatment or condition translates to: preoperative locoregional IRX-2 cytokine immunotherapy. The samples were obtained from a phase Ib study that tested preoperative, locoregional IRX-2 cytokine immunotherapy meant to prime immune responses. Donors were patients with early-stage breast cancer who received IRX-2 before surgery. The receptor chain draws on TRBV10-2 and TRBJ1-1; the D gene is possibly TRBD1, with 5 bases matching. This sequence was found in a human donor with breast cancer. Sequenced here: lymph node tissue, sampled before IRX-2 immunotherapy. CDR3 region: CASSEGEYTEAFF. In nucleotide form, the sequence is TGCGCCAGCAGTGAAGGGGAGTACACTGAAGCTTTCTTT.